The sequence of this TCR beta chain was determined in a study of post-analysis software for immune sequencing data. General observations from the study: Included in a set of four or five TRBV segments more frequent in patients than controls were TRBV5-6, TRBV5-1 and TRBV20-1. With F measure, samples from one preparation batch clustered together strongly.

Libraries were made from TCR beta cDNA, and they carried unique molecular identifiers. TCRdb called the PCR reads again in MiXCR, with one record for every CDR3 protein. The profile shows some 700,000 distinct CDR3 sequences, about 60% of them singletons. With V trimmed by 5 bases and J by 0 bases, 11 bases remained unmatched. The CDR3 is made up of 19 amino acids. CDR1 is SGHRS and CDR2 is YFSETQ in the germline V gene. This clonotype was seen only once. Its specificity is unknown. This receptor was obtained from a girl between 2 and 10 years old with multiple sclerosis. Specimen: blood. The chain has TRBV5-1 and TRBJ2-1, with 13 bases lining up with TRBD2. CDR3 bases: TGCGCCAGCAGTTCCCGACTAGCGGGAGGTACCAGCTCCTACAATGAGCAGTTCTTC. Its translation: CASSSRLAGGTSSYNEQFF.